A single sample gave rise to the 25 T cell receptor beta chains below, sequenced in a study of T cells after yellow fever vaccination. TCRdb re-called the 5' RACE reads through MiXCR, storing one row per CDR3 protein. The profile covers some 350,000 distinct CDR3 sequences, with 11% appearing a single time and around 19% taken by the ten largest. The sequencing used PBMCs, collected on the day of the first yellow fever vaccination. These receptors came from a man between 18 and 35 years old who received the YFV17D yellow fever vaccine.

CDR3 coding DNA: TGCGCCAGCAGCCCAGACATCCTCTACGAGCAGTACTTC. Translation gives CASSPDILYEQYF. V gene TRBV5-1 combines with J gene TRBJ2-7, with unresolved D. The CDR3 covers 13 residues. V shed 4 bases and J shed 3 bases, with 11 bases lying between them. Per the germline V gene, CDR1 is SGHRS and CDR2 is YFSETQ.

This sequence joins TRBV28 and TRBJ2-5, with D unresolved. The germline CDR1 and CDR2 sequences are MDHEN and SYDVKM. The CDR3 runs to 11 residues. V lost 7 bases to trimming and J lost 9 bases, with 12 bases between them. As DNA, the CDR3 is TGTGCCAGCACCACCTCGGGTGCCCAGTACTTC. Its protein is CASTTSGAQYF.

To note about this clonotype: A read error may be the cause here, since a much bigger clone is one base away. The rearrangement joins TRBV9 to TRBJ2-1; D gene uncertain. This CDR3 contains 16 residues. V was trimmed by 2 bases and J by 3 bases, leaving 15 bases between them. Germline values: CDR1 SGDLS, CDR2 YYNGEE. Here the CDR3 reads CASSVKGQFFYNEQFF. CDR3 DNA: TGTGCCAGCAGCGTTAAAGGGCAATTCTTCTACAATGAGCAGTTCTTC.

This clonotype was detected many times. V gene TRBV5-1 combines with J gene TRBJ2-5; D may be TRBD2 (6 bases). The V and J ends lost 1 base and 0 bases respectively, with 13 bases between them. CDR1 is SGHRS and CDR2 is YFSETQ in the germline V gene. There are 16 residues in the CDR3. CDR3 sequence reads: CASSLKLARYQETQYF. CDR3 in DNA: TGCGCCAGCAGCTTGAAACTAGCTCGGTACCAAGAGACCCAGTACTTC.

As DNA, the CDR3 is TGTGCCAGCAGCTTAACATACAGGCTGAACACTGAAGCTTTCTTT. Translated, it gives CASSLTYRLNTEAFF. The chain recombines TRBV7-2 with TRBJ1-1; a weak D match, TRBD1 (5 bases). V lost 2 bases to trimming and J lost 0 bases, with 10 bases between them. Germline V gene sequence: CDR1 SGHTA, CDR2 FQGNSA. The length of the CDR3 is 15 residues.

This chain links TRBV3-1 with TRBJ2-7, with TRBD2 matching 9 bases. Trimming at V came to 1 base and at J to 6 bases, leaving 4 bases not matched to a gene. This CDR3 region has 14 residues. CDR1 is LGHDT and CDR2 is YNNKEL in the germline V gene (reference sequence). CDR3: CASSQGVAGAEQYF. The CDR3 DNA reads TGTGCCAGCAGCCAAGGAGTAGCGGGGGCCGAGCAGTACTTC.

The V and J genes are TRBV4-3 and TRBJ2-6, with unresolved D. Germline V gene lookup returns CDR1 LGHNA and CDR2 YSLEER. V dropped 0 bases and J dropped 2 bases, with 8 bases sitting between them. The CDR3 is 16 residues long. The CDR3 coding sequence is TGCGCCAGCAGCCAAGATTTGGACCCTGGGGCCAACGTCCTGACTTTC. Residues: CASSQDLDPGANVLTF.

The gene calls are TRBV13 and TRBJ2-5; D call uncertain. This CDR3 is built from 13 residues. With 4 bases removed from V and 3 bases from J, the gap between germline ends came to 9 bases. Germline V gene lookup returns CDR1 PRHDT and CDR2 FYEKMQ (reference sequence). The CDR3: CASSSALEETQYF. CDR3 nucleotide sequence: TGTGCCAGCAGCTCCGCCCTCGAAGAGACCCAGTACTTC.

In this sample, this clonotype turned up a few times. This chain links TRBV7-9 with TRBJ1-5, with 9 nucleotides matching TRBD1. The CDR3 sequence is 15 residues long. Per germline, CDR1 SEHNR and CDR2 FQNEAQ (reference sequence). Losses at the gene ends were 5 bases for V and 4 bases for J; bases not matched to a gene: 6. This CDR3 is CASSAGQGHNQPQHF. The CDR3 bases are TGTGCCAGCAGCGCCGGACAGGGGCATAATCAGCCCCAGCATTTT.

The V and J genes are TRBV20-1 and TRBJ2-3; D gene uncertain. V lost 6 bases to trimming and J lost 0 bases, with 13 bases between them. Germline values: CDR1 DFQATT, CDR2 SNEGSKA (reference sequence). The CDR3 spans 14 residues. This CDR3 is CSASDYESTDTQYF. The CDR3 nucleotides read TGCAGTGCCTCGGATTACGAAAGCACAGATACGCAGTATTTT.

This clonotype was detected a few times. V usage is TRBV28 and J usage is TRBJ1-1; maybe TRBD1 (5 bases). The length of the CDR3 is 11 residues. Germline V lookup: CDR1 MDHEN, CDR2 SYDVKM. Trimming shortened V by 3 bases and J by 10 bases, and 9 bases separated the two germline ends. CDR3 protein: CASSLWDGAFF. As DNA, the CDR3 is TGTGCCAGCAGTTTGTGGGACGGAGCTTTCTTT.

The chain recombines TRBV4-2 with TRBJ2-7; D is unclear. V was clipped by 0 bases and J by 0 bases, with 9 bases between them. Germline lookup yields CDR1 LGHNA and CDR2 YNFKEQ. This CDR3 contains 15 residues. The CDR3 nucleotides read TGTGCCAGCAGCCAAGATATGATGAGCTCCTACGAGCAGTACTTC. Translation: CASSQDMMSSYEQYF.

In its sample, this clonotype was seen a few times. The chain carries TRBV18 and TRBJ2-3, with TRBD2 matching over 10 bases. The CDR3 consists of 13 residues. After removal of 3 bases from V and 6 bases from J, the junction contained 0 bases not matched to a gene. Germline V gives CDR1 KGHSH, CDR2 LQKENI. The CDR3 loop reads CASSPGLADTQYF. CDR3 DNA: TGTGCCAGCTCACCGGGACTAGCGGATACGCAGTATTTT.

This clonotype has a handful of counts. The chain links TRBV7-3 to TRBJ2-2, with 9 positions matching TRBD1. V trimming: 5 bases; J trimming: 6 bases; junction bases outside the gene matches: 13. Germline V gene data show CDR1 as SGHTA and CDR2 as FQGTGA. This CDR3 spans 17 amino acids. The CDR3 region is CASSPLLDRGGAGELFF. CDR3 coding DNA: TGTGCCAGCAGCCCCCTACTGGACAGGGGAGGGGCCGGGGAGCTGTTTTTT. The full variable domain, in which reference TRBV7-3 and TRBJ2-2 provide the parts outside the CDR3, is GAGVSQTPSNKVTEKGKYVELRCDPISGHTALYWYRQSLGQGPEFLIYFQGTGAADDSGLPNDRFFAVRPEGSVSTLKIQRTERGDSAVYLCASSPLLDRGGAGELFFGEGSRLTVL.

This clonotype was detected many times. The V gene is TRBV7-2, the J gene TRBJ2-1, with 10 positions matching TRBD2. V was pared by 0 bases and J by 9 bases, with 8 bases of the junction left unmatched. In germline, CDR1 is SGHTA, CDR2 FQGNSA. The CDR3 is 16 residues long. The chain's CDR3 is CASSLATQAGGGEQFF. The DNA of the CDR3 is TGTGCCAGCAGCTTAGCGACGCAAGCGGGGGGGGGTGAGCAGTTCTTC.

This clonotype was observed a handful of times. The J gene is TRBJ2-6, the V gene TRBV6-1; tentatively, D is TRBD2 (5 bases). This CDR3 contains 17 residues. Trimming cost V 4 bases and J 0 bases, with 13 bases left between them. CDR1 is MNHNS, CDR2 SASEGT, per germline. The CDR3 DNA reads TGTGCCAGCAGTGGGGAGAGGTGGAGCTCTGGGGCCAACGTCCTGACTTTC. This translates into CASSGERWSSGANVLTF.

Note on this clonotype: One base away lies a much larger clone, so this may be a sequencing read error. The chain employs TRBV7-2 and TRBJ2-4; possibly TRBD1 or TRBD2 for D (7 bases each). V shed 1 base and J shed 6 bases, with 19 bases lying between them. There are 17 residues in the CDR3. Germline V gene sequence: CDR1 SGHTA, CDR2 FQGNSA. Here the CDR3 DNA reads TGTGCCAGCAGCTTAGTCGCCAGGGGGGGCCCCGGAAACATTCAGTACTTC. Translating it yields CASSLVARGGPGNIQYF.

This chain joins TRBV6-5 and TRBJ2-5, with 8 bases identical to TRBD1. V dropped 2 bases and J dropped 7; count of bases not matched to a gene: 6. Germline V lookup: CDR1 MNHEY, CDR2 SVGAGI. The CDR3 runs 14 residues. CDR3 nucleotide sequence: TGTGCCAGCAGTTACCGCAGGGGGCTAGGGACCCAGTACTTC. Translation gives CASSYRRGLGTQYF.

This clonotype was seen more than once but under ten times. The chain has TRBV5-1 and TRBJ2-2, with 7 bases aligning to TRBD1. The V gene's germline CDR1 is SGHRS and CDR2 YFSETQ. V was pared by 3 bases and J by 6 bases, with 11 bases of the junction left unmatched. The CDR3 is 16 residues long. CDR3 DNA: TGCGCCAGCAGCTATGGGACAGCGATCCCTTCCGGGGAGCTGTTTTTT. It encodes CASSYGTAIPSGELFF.

In this sample, this clonotype turned up many times. CDR3 in amino acids: CASSWGTDTQYF. The CDR3 DNA is TGTGCCAGCAGTTGGGGCACAGATACGCAGTATTTT. The chain is built from TRBV12-3 or TRBV12-4 and TRBJ2-3; D uncertain. The CDR3 is made up of 12 amino acids. V was shortened by 4 bases and J by 1 base, with 3 bases between the two germline ends.

This chain joins TRBV20-1 and TRBJ2-1; 7 bases align to TRBD2. V was pared by 8 bases and J by 6 bases, with 7 bases of the junction left unmatched. CDR1 and CDR2 (germline): DFQATT, SNEGSKA (reference sequence). The CDR3 runs to 12 residues. CDR3 sequence (DNA): TGCAGTCTCAGGGAGGGCACCAATGAGCAGTTCTTC. Translated: CSLREGTNEQFF.

The chain links TRBV29-1 to TRBJ1-2; tentative D call: TRBD1 (6 bases). This CDR3 is built from 15 residues. Trimming left V 1 base short and J 3 bases short, with 15 bases between. Germline V gives CDR1 SQVTM, CDR2 ANQGSEA. The CDR3 loop is CSVEAGGGGHYGYTF. The CDR3 coding sequence is TGCAGCGTTGAAGCGGGAGGGGGTGGTCACTATGGCTACACCTTC.

The chain uses TRBV19 and TRBJ2-3; 11 bases map to TRBD2. This CDR3 spans 13 amino acids. J was trimmed by 6 bases and V by 7 bases; bases with no gene match: 3. Germline V gene lookup returns CDR1 LNHDA and CDR2 SQIVND (reference sequence). CDR3 sequence (DNA): TGTGCCAGTAAACTAGCGGGGGAGGATACGCAGTATTTT. Amino acids: CASKLAGEDTQYF.

This clonotype showed up just a few times. This chain uses TRBV3-1 with TRBJ1-2; the D gene is possibly TRBD1 (6 bases). This CDR3 region has 17 residues. V was shortened by 3 bases and J by 1 base, with 18 bases between the two germline ends. Germline V gene sequence: CDR1 LGHDT, CDR2 YNNKEL (reference sequence). The CDR3 here is CASSQAATGIDNYGYTF. The CDR3 DNA follows: TGTGCCAGCAGCCAGGCGGCAACAGGGATTGATAACTATGGCTACACCTTC. The whole variable domain, remainder taken from reference TRBV3-1 and TRBJ1-2, is DTAVSQTPKYLVTQMGNDKSIKCEQNLGHDTMYWYKQDSKKFLKIMFSYNNKELIINETVPNRFSPKSPDKAHLNLHINSLELGDSAVYFCASSQAATGIDNYGYTFGSGTRLTVV.

This clonotype was observed many times. The chain uses TRBV4-3 and TRBJ2-3; D possibly matches TRBD1 or TRBD2 (6 bases each). The ends were cut back, 1 base at V and 4 bases at J, with 12 bases in the middle. Germline assignment: CDR1 LGHNA and CDR2 YSLEER. CDR3 size: 15 residues. The CDR3 is CASSQVGGPADTQYF. CDR3 DNA sequence: TGCGCCAGCAGCCAAGTGGGGGGCCCTGCAGATACGCAGTATTTT.